The T cell receptor (beta chain) described here comes from a study of post-analysis software for immune sequencing data. Unique molecular identifiers were built into the TCR beta cDNA libraries. TCRdb redid the calling of the PCR reads with MiXCR, one entry per CDR3 protein. The repertoire holds roughly 800,000 distinct CDR3 sequences, with around 45% as singletons. CDR1 and CDR2 from the germline V gene are LNHNV and YYDKDF (reference sequence). Between the trimmed V and J ends, which lost 7 bases and 0 bases, there was a span of 14 bases. The length of the CDR3 is 15 residues. Study results and caveats: Strong co-clustering by F measure linked samples that shared a preparation batch. Higher frequency in patients than in controls was seen for about 5 TRBV segments, with TRBV5-6, TRBV5-1 and TRBV20-1 among them.

Regarding this clonotype: The antigen is undetermined.

The chain links TRBV15 to TRBJ2-3; D perhaps matches TRBD1 (6 bases). The sample taken for sequencing was blood. This TCR was recovered from a girl aged 5 to 17 with multiple sclerosis. CDR3: CATTQGTDSTDTQYF. The CDR3 DNA follows: TGTGCCACCACCCAGGGGACGGATAGCACAGATACGCAGTATTTT.